What follows are 14 T cell receptor beta chains derived from one specimen sequenced in a study of blood T cell repertoires in COVID-19. Data came from immunoSEQ multiplex PCR; TCRdb stores just in-frame clones and leaves some out. The sample yields hundreds of thousands of clones, roughly 88% seen once. The sequenced sample consisted of peripheral blood. The receptors were sampled from a man at least 80 years old with acute or convalescent COVID-19.

The chain recombines TRBV5-1 with TRBJ2-1, with TRBD1 matching over 8 bases. With V trimmed by 2 bases and J by 7 bases, 8 bases remained unmatched. The CDR3 is made up of 15 amino acids. CDR1 and CDR2 (germline): SGHRS, YFSETQ. CDR3 residues: CASSFTTGVRNEQFF. In DNA, the CDR3 is TGCGCCAGCAGCTTCACGACAGGGGTGAGGAATGAGCAGTTCTTC.

CDR3 coding DNA: TGTGCCAGCAGCCGCCCTAGAAACACCATATATTTT. Protein: CASSRPRNTIYF. The V gene is TRBV6-6, the J gene TRBJ1-3; D is unresolved. Per germline, CDR1 MNHNY and CDR2 SVGAGI (reference sequence). Trimming shortened V by 6 bases and J by 5 bases, and 8 bases separated the two germline ends. CDR3 length equals 12 residues.

This rearrangement joins TRBV7-2 to TRBJ2-7, with a possible D match to TRBD2 (5 bases). The V gene's germline CDR1 is SGHTA and CDR2 FQGNSA. The CDR3 has 13 residues. V lost 8 bases to trimming and J lost 7 bases, with 18 bases between them. The CDR3 loop is CASLRSGWGEQYF. In DNA form, the CDR3 reads TGTGCCAGCCTTCGTTCGGGGTGGGGTGAGCAGTACTTC.

The chain uses TRBV2 and TRBJ1-2; D not resolved. Germline V gene lookup returns CDR1 SNHLY and CDR2 FYNNEI. The CDR3 is made up of 14 amino acids. The germline V and J ends were trimmed by 3 bases and 7 bases, with 15 bases remaining between them. DNA for the CDR3: TGTGCCAGCAGTGATAGTTGGGCAGAACGTGGCTACACCTTC. Protein sequence: CASSDSWAERGYTF.

The V and J genes are TRBV28 and TRBJ2-7; D possibly corresponds to TRBD2 (7 bases). Germline lookup yields CDR1 MDHEN and CDR2 SYDVKM. The V gene lost 2 bases and the J gene lost 6 bases, with 17 bases spanning the gap. CDR3 length: 15 amino acids. CDR3 in amino acids: CASSLPGGPIFEQYF. The CDR3 DNA sequence: TGTGCCAGCAGTTTACCGGGGGGCCCTATTTTCGAGCAGTACTTC.

V is TRBV14 and J is TRBJ1-1, with unresolved D. Germline V CDR1 and CDR2: SGHDN, FVKESK. V lost 6 bases, J lost 3 bases, and 20 bases lay in between. This CDR3 region has 16 residues. CDR3 coding DNA: TGTGCCAGCAGACTCTCTAAACGGGTTGCGGACACTGAAGCTTTCTTT. Protein sequence: CASRLSKRVADTEAFF.

The V call is TRBV11-2, the J call TRBJ1-5, with a possible D match to TRBD1 (5 bases). The CDR3 is 14 amino acids. CDR1 and CDR2 from the germline V gene are SGHAT and FQNNGV. Trimming removed 5 bases at V and 6 bases at J, with 14 bases between. The CDR3 DNA sequence: TGTGCCAGCAGCGACGGGGGAAGGGGTCAGCCCCAGCATTTT. Its protein product is CASSDGGRGQPQHF.

This chain uses TRBV7-2 with TRBJ2-4; D perhaps matches TRBD2 (6 bases). Germline V gene sequence: CDR1 SGHTA, CDR2 FQGNSA. Trimming removed 1 base from V and 8 bases from J, with 12 bases in between. This CDR3 has 14 amino acids. The CDR3 here is CASSLVSERDIQYF. The CDR3 coding sequence is TGTGCCAGCAGCTTAGTCAGTGAGCGGGACATTCAGTACTTC.

This chain connects TRBV18 to TRBJ1-1; 8 nucleotides line up with TRBD1. Germline lookup yields CDR1 KGHSH and CDR2 LQKENI. This CDR3 has 15 amino acids. V shed 6 bases, J shed 6 bases, and the junction held 12 bases outside the gene matches. This CDR3 reads CASSPQDRGSPEAFF. CDR3 bases: TGTGCCAGCTCGCCTCAAGACAGGGGAAGTCCTGAAGCTTTCTTT.

The CDR3 DNA is TGTGCCAGCAGCTTAGGGGGAGGGAATCAGCCCCAGCATTTT. Protein sequence: CASSLGGGNQPQHF. The rearrangement uses TRBV7-9 and TRBJ1-5; D is undetermined. Germline V gives CDR1 SEHNR, CDR2 FQNEAQ (reference sequence). The CDR3 runs to 14 residues. V was clipped by 1 base and J by 4 bases, with 8 bases between them.

This chain links TRBV2 with TRBJ1-4; 7 bases are a match to TRBD1. Germline V gives CDR1 SNHLY, CDR2 FYNNEI. The CDR3 sequence is 15 residues long. The V and J ends lost 5 bases and 8 bases, in that order; junction bases with no gene match: 11. CDR3 sequence (DNA): TGTGCCAGCAGTTTTGGGCCGGGACAGTCGGAAAAACTGTTTTTT. Translation gives CASSFGPGQSEKLFF.

The chain employs TRBV7-6 and TRBJ2-1; 10 bases are a match to TRBD2. Trimming cost V 7 bases and J 10 bases; bases outside gene matches: 13. Germline V gene data show CDR1 as SGHVS and CDR2 as FNYEAQ. The CDR3 runs 15 residues. CDR3 bases: TGTGCCAGCAACAGTCCTAGCGGGAGAACGAGCGAGCAGTTCTTC. Protein: CASNSPSGRTSEQFF.

V gene TRBV7-2 combines with J gene TRBJ2-5; 8 bases fit TRBD1. The junction had 10 bases not matched to a gene; V was cut back by 0 bases and J by 7 bases. This CDR3 contains 16 residues. The germline gives CDR1 SGHTA, CDR2 FQGNSA. The CDR3 is CASSLARSGGRWTQYF. CDR3 DNA: TGTGCCAGCAGCTTAGCGAGGTCAGGGGGCAGGTGGACCCAGTACTTC.

V is TRBV27 and J is TRBJ1-2, with 10 positions matching TRBD1. Trimming took 3 bases from V and 2 from J; bases not matched to a gene: 3. Germline V gene lookup returns CDR1 MNHEY and CDR2 SMNVEV (reference sequence). CDR3 length equals 15 residues. CDR3 amino acids: CASSFGDRGNYGYTF. CDR3 bases: TGTGCCAGCAGTTTTGGGGACAGGGGAAACTATGGCTACACCTTC.